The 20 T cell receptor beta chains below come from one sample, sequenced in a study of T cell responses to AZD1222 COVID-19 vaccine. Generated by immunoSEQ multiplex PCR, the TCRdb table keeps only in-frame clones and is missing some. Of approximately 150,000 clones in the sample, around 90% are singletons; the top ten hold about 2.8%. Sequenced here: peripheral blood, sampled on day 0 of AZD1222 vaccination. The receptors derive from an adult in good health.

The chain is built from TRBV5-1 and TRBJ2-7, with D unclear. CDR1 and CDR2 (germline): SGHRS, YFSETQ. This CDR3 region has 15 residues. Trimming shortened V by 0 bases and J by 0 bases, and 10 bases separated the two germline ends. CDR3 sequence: CASSLAGSSSYEQYF. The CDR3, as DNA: TGCGCCAGCAGCTTGGCCGGCAGTAGCTCCTACGAGCAGTACTTC.

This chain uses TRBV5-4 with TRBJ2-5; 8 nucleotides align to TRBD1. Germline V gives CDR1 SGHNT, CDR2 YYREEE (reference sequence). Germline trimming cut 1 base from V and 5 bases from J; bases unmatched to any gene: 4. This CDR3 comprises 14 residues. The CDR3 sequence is CASSLKDRVETQYF. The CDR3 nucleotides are TGTGCCAGCAGCTTGAAGGACAGGGTTGAGACCCAGTACTTC.

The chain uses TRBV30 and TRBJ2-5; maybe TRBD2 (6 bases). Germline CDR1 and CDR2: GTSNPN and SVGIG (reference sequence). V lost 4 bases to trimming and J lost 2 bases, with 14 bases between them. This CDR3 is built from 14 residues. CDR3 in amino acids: CAWTNMGGQETQYF. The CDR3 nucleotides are TGTGCCTGGACTAATATGGGGGGACAAGAGACCCAGTACTTC.

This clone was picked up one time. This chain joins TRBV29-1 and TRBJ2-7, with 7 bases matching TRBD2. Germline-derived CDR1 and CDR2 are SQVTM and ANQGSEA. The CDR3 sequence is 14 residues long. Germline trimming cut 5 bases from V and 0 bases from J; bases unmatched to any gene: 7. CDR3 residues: CSVFGGGSSYEQYF. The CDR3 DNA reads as TGCAGCGTTTTTGGAGGCGGGAGCTCCTACGAGCAGTACTTC.

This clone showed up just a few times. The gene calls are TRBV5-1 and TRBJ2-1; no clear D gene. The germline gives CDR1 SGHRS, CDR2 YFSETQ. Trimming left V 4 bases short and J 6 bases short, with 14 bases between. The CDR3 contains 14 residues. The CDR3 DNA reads TGCGCCAGCAGCCCCCAAGGTACTCCCAATGAGCAGTTCTTC. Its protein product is CASSPQGTPNEQFF. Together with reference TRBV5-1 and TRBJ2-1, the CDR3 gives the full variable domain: KAGVTQTPRYLIKTRGQQVTLSCSPISGHRSVSWYQQTPGQGLQFLFEYFSETQRNKGNFPGRFSGRQFSNSRSEMNVSTLELGDSALYLCASSPQGTPNEQFFGPGTRLTVL.

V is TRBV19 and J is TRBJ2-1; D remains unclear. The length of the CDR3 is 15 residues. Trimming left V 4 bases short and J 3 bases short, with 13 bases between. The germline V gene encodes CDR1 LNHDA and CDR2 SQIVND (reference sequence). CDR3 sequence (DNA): TGTGCCAGTAGTACCCTGCCGGGCAGCTACAATGAGCAGTTCTTC. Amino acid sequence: CASSTLPGSYNEQFF.

The CDR3 region has the DNA TGTGCCAGCAGCTTAGGAGTCCTAGCGGGACTCACAGATACGCAGTATTTT. It yields the protein CASSLGVLAGLTDTQYF. The rearrangement joins TRBV7-9 to TRBJ2-3, with TRBD2 identical over 9 bases. The CDR3 totals 17 residues. Germline V gene lookup returns CDR1 SEHNR and CDR2 FQNEAQ (reference sequence). Trimming cost V 1 base and J 2 bases; bases outside gene matches: 7.

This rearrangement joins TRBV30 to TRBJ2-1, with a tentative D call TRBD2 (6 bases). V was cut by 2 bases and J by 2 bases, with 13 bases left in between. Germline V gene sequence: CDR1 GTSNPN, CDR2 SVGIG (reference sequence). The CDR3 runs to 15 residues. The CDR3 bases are TGTGCCTGGAGTTTGACTAGAAGTGCCTACAATGAGCAGTTCTTC. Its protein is CAWSLTRSAYNEQFF.

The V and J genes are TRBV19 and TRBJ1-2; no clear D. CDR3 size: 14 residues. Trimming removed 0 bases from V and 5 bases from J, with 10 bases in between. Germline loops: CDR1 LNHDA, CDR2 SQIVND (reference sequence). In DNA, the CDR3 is TGTGCCAGTAGTATAGAACCAGGAGGGTATGGCTACACCTTC. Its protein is CASSIEPGGYGYTF.

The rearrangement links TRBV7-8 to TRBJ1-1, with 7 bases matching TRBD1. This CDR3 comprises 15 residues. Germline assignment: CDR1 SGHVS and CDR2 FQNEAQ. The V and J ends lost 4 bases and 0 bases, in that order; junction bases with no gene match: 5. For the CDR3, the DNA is TGTGCCAGCAGCTCCAGAGGGGGCCTGAACACTGAAGCTTTCTTT. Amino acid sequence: CASSSRGGLNTEAFF.

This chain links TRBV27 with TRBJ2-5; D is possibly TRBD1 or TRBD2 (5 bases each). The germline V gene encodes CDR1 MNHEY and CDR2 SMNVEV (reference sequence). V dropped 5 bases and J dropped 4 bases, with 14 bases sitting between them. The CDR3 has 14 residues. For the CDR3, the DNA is TGTGCCAGCAGTCTCGGGACCGCGGGAGAGACCCAGTACTTC. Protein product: CASSLGTAGETQYF.

CDR3 loop: CASKGDAIATYNEQFF. The DNA for the CDR3 is TGCGCCAGCAAAGGGGACGCTATTGCGACCTACAATGAGCAGTTCTTC. This rearrangement joins TRBV5-1 to TRBJ2-1; D might be TRBD1 or TRBD2, each matching 5 bases. Deletions cut 6 bases from V and 2 bases from J, with 18 bases between. Germline assignment: CDR1 SGHRS and CDR2 YFSETQ. CDR3 length: 16 residues. The full variable domain, with the rest looked up from reference TRBV5-1 and TRBJ2-1, is KAGVTQTPRYLIKTRGQQVTLSCSPISGHRSVSWYQQTPGQGLQFLFEYFSETQRNKGNFPGRFSGRQFSNSRSEMNVSTLELGDSALYLCASKGDAIATYNEQFFGPGTRLTVL.

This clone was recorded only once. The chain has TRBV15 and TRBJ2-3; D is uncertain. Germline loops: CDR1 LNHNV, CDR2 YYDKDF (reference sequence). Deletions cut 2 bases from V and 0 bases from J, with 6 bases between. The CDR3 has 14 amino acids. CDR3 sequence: CATSRSASTDTQYF. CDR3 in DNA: TGTGCCACCAGCAGATCGGCAAGCACAGATACGCAGTATTTT.

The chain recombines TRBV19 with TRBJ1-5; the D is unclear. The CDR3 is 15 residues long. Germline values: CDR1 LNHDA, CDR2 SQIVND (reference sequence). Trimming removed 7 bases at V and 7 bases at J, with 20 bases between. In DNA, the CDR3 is TGTGCCAGTAATCATAAGCAGGTGAATGGGCAGCCCCAGCATTTT. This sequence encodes CASNHKQVNGQPQHF.

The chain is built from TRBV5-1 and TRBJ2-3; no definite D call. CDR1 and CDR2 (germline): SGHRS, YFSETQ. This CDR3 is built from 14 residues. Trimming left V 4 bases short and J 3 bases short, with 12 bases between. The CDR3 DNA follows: TGCGCCAGCAGCCCGAGGCCTCTTACAGATACGCAGTATTTT. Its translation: CASSPRPLTDTQYF.

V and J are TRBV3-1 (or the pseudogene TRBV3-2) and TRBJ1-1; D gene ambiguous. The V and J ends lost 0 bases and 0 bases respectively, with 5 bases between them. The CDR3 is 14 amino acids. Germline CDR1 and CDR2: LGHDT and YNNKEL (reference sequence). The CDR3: CASSQDAVNTEAFF. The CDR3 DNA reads TGTGCCAGCAGCCAAGACGCCGTGAACACTGAAGCTTTCTTT.

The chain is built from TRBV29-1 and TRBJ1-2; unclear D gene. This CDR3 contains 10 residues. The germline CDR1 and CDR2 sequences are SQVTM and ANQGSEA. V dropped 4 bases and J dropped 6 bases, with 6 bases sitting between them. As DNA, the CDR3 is TGCAGCGTTGTAGGGAATGGCTACACCTTC. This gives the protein CSVVGNGYTF.

The CDR3 region is CASSERSGNEQYF. In DNA form, the CDR3 reads TGTGCCAGCAGCGAGCGGTCCGGGAACGAGCAGTACTTC. The rearrangement joins TRBV9 to TRBJ2-7; D is perhaps TRBD2 (5 bases). CDR1 and CDR2 from the germline V gene are SGDLS and YYNGEE. There are 13 residues in the CDR3. Trimming took 3 bases from V and 5 from J, leaving 12 bases between them.

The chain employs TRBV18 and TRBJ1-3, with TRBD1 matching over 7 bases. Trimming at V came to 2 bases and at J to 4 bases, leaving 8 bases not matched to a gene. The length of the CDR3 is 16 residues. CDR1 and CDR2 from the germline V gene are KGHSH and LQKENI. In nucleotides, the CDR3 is TGTGCCAGCTCACCAGCGGGACAGAGCCCCGGAAACACCATATATTTT. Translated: CASSPAGQSPGNTIYF.

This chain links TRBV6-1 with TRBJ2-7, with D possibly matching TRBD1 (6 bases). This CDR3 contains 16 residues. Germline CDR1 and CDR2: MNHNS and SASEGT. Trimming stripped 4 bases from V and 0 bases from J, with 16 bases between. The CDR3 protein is CASSVDFWDNSYEQYF. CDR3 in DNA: TGTGCCAGCAGTGTAGACTTTTGGGACAACTCCTACGAGCAGTACTTC.